One and the same sample provided the 21 T cell receptor beta chains below, sequenced in a study of T cell therapy after organ transplantation. Time point given: 4-8 weeks after completion of therapy. Profiling relied on immunoSEQ multiplex PCR, and the TCRdb table lists in-frame clones only, not all of them. The sample gives almost 20,000 clones, around 80% of which show up once; approximately 9.2% is in the top ten. These TCRs are of unknown antigen specificity. The sequencing used CD8+ T cells from blood, collected after autologous CMV-specific T cell therapy. All receptors come from a human patient who had received a solid organ transplant and had CMV disease. Some T cells may trace back to the graft donor.

This chain uses TRBV12-5 with TRBJ2-1, with D possibly being TRBD1 (5 bases). Germline-derived CDR1 and CDR2 are LGHNT and FRNRAP. V was cut by 1 base and J by 1 base, with 8 bases left in between. The CDR3 length is 15 residues. This CDR3 reads CASGLGTGSYNEQFF. CDR3 DNA sequence: TGTGCTAGTGGTTTGGGAACAGGTTCCTACAATGAGCAGTTCTTC.

The chain carries TRBV30 and TRBJ2-1; D gene unclear. The V end lost 4 bases, the J end lost 1 base, and 8 bases lay between the germline ends. The CDR3 length is 13 residues. The germline V gene encodes CDR1 GTSNPN and CDR2 SVGIG (reference sequence). The CDR3 DNA follows: TGTGCCTGGAACCTAGTTTCCTACAATGAGCAGTTCTTC. This translates into CAWNLVSYNEQFF. Complete variable domain (other parts from reference TRBV30 and TRBJ2-1): SQTIHQWPATLVQPVGSPLSLECTVEGTSNPNLYWYRQAAGRGLQLLFYSVGIGQISSEVPQNLSASRPQDRQFILSSKKLLLSDSGFYLCAWNLVSYNEQFFGPGTRLTVL.

In this sample, this clone turned up a few times. The rearrangement uses TRBV5-1 and TRBJ1-2; 8 positions agree with TRBD1. Trimming cost V 4 bases and J 5 bases; bases outside gene matches: 10. Germline CDR1 SGHRS, CDR2 YFSETQ. The CDR3 has 15 residues. CDR3 sequence: CASSPTGDPLYGYTF. In DNA, the CDR3 is TGCGCCAGCAGCCCGACAGGGGATCCCCTATATGGCTACACCTTC. The full variable domain, in which reference TRBV5-1 and TRBJ1-2 provide the parts outside the CDR3, is KAGVTQTPRYLIKTRGQQVTLSCSPISGHRSVSWYQQTPGQGLQFLFEYFSETQRNKGNFPGRFSGRQFSNSRSEMNVSTLELGDSALYLCASSPTGDPLYGYTFGSGTRLTVV.

The V gene is TRBV21-1, the J gene TRBJ2-5. TRBV21-1 represents a pseudogene. The CDR3 is 15 residues long. CDR3 loop: CASLWSEWGQETQYF. The CDR3 DNA reads as TGTGCCAGCCTGTGGTCGGAGTGGGGCCAAGAGACCCAGTACTTC.

The V call is TRBV7-8, the J call TRBJ1-1; TRBD1 is a possible D gene (6 bases). Germline V gene sequence: CDR1 SGHVS, CDR2 FQNEAQ. V was cut by 5 bases and J by 5 bases, with 12 bases left in between. The CDR3 loop spans 13 amino acids. In DNA form, the CDR3 reads TGTGCCAGCAGCGGACAACAGGGAACTGAAGCTTTCTTT. Translated, it gives CASSGQQGTEAFF. Filled out from reference TRBV7-8 and TRBJ1-1, the complete variable domain reads GAGVSQSPRYKVAKRGQDVALRCDPISGHVSLFWYQQALGQGPEFLTYFQNEAQLDKSGLPSDRFFAERPEGSVSTLKIQRTQQEDSAVYLCASSGQQGTEAFFGQGTRLTVV.

This chain links TRBV11-3 with TRBJ2-1, with D hard to call. Germline values: CDR1 SGHNT, CDR2 YENEEA. The CDR3 has 12 residues. V lost 6 bases and J lost 5, with 8 bases in between. CDR3 region: CASRAGDNEQFF. For the CDR3, the DNA is TGTGCCAGCAGGGCAGGCGACAATGAGCAGTTCTTC.

This rearrangement joins TRBV6-5 to TRBJ2-3; 7 bases match TRBD1. Trimming cost V 6 bases and J 3 bases; bases outside gene matches: 6. Germline-derived CDR1 and CDR2 are MNHEY and SVGAGI. The CDR3 covers 14 residues. The CDR3 region is CASSPRGQTDTQYF. Here the CDR3 DNA reads TGTGCCAGCAGCCCGAGGGGGCAGACAGATACGCAGTATTTT.

The CDR3, as DNA: TGTGCCTGGAGTGTATATAGAACCTACGAGCAGTACTTC. Residues: CAWSVYRTYEQYF. V gene TRBV30 combines with J gene TRBJ2-5; D is unclear. The J call could be wrong; TRBJ2-7 is a better fit for the DNA end. The CDR3 length is 13 residues. Germline values: CDR1 GTSNPN, CDR2 SVGIG (reference sequence).

The chain couples TRBV30 to TRBJ2-7, with D tentatively TRBD2 (5 bases). V lost 3 bases, J lost 2 bases, and 11 bases lay in between. This CDR3 region has 13 residues. Germline CDR1 is GTSNPN and CDR2 is SVGIG (reference sequence). The CDR3 DNA reads as TGTGCCTGGAGAGGAGCCGGGACCTACGAGCAGTACTTC. This sequence encodes CAWRGAGTYEQYF.

This clone was picked up one time. The chain employs TRBV30 and TRBJ1-2; no definite D call. The CDR3 spans 11 residues. Germline V gene lookup returns CDR1 GTSNPN and CDR2 SVGIG (reference sequence). V was pared by 5 bases and J by 7 bases, with 11 bases between. In nucleotides, the CDR3 is TGTGCCTGGTATGAGGGTCCTGGCTACACCTTC. Residues: CAWYEGPGYTF.

This rearrangement joins TRBV30 to TRBJ1-2, with D maybe TRBD1 (5 bases). Trimming stripped 0 bases from V and 7 bases from J, with 9 bases between. The V gene's germline CDR1 is GTSNPN and CDR2 SVGIG (reference sequence). The CDR3 spans 12 residues. The CDR3 here is CAWSVGVGGYTF. The DNA for the CDR3 is TGTGCCTGGAGTGTGGGGGTGGGTGGCTACACCTTC.

The gene calls are TRBV7-9 and TRBJ2-7; D possibly corresponds to TRBD2 (5 bases). With 1 base removed from V and 1 base from J, the gap between germline ends came to 11 bases. The CDR3 consists of 15 residues. The germline V gene encodes CDR1 SEHNR and CDR2 FQNEAQ (reference sequence). In nucleotides, the CDR3 is TGTGCCAGCAGCTTAGGGGCAGGAGGATCCTACGAGCAGTACTTC. This gives the protein CASSLGAGGSYEQYF. Full variable domain (rest looked up from reference TRBV7-9 and TRBJ2-7): DTGVSQNPRHKITKRGQNVTFRCDPISEHNRLYWYRQTLGQGPEFLTYFQNEAQLEKSRLLSDRFSAERPKGSFSTLEIQRTEQGDSAMYLCASSLGAGGSYEQYFGPGTRLTVT.

This clone was seen more than once but under ten times. This chain joins TRBV10-3 and TRBJ1-1; TRBD1 might be the D (6 bases). V dropped 4 bases and J dropped 1 base, with 10 bases sitting between them. The CDR3 is 14 amino acids. Germline CDR1 and CDR2: ENHRY and SYGVKD. The CDR3 sequence is CAISADSRNTEAFF. The DNA for the CDR3 is TGTGCCATCAGTGCGGACAGTCGGAACACTGAAGCTTTCTTT.

The chain couples TRBV11-2 to TRBJ2-5; D might be TRBD1 (6 bases). V dropped 5 bases and J dropped 2 bases, with 15 bases sitting between them. CDR3 length: 15 residues. Germline V gives CDR1 SGHAT, CDR2 FQNNGV. The CDR3 reads CASSEGGSPQETQYF. The CDR3, as DNA: TGTGCCAGCAGCGAAGGGGGATCACCTCAAGAGACCCAGTACTTC.

This chain links TRBV2 with TRBJ2-7; D is ambiguous. Looked up from germline, CDR1 is SNHLY and CDR2 is FYNNEI. The CDR3 spans 13 residues. Trimming removed 4 bases from V and 4 bases from J, with 11 bases in between. The CDR3 sequence: CASSAVRHYEQYF. In nucleotides, the CDR3 is TGTGCCAGCAGTGCGGTCAGACATTACGAGCAGTACTTC.

The chain links TRBV4-2 to TRBJ1-5; 7 bases match TRBD1. Trimming cost V 3 bases and J 7 bases; bases outside gene matches: 9. Looked up from germline, CDR1 is LGHNA and CDR2 is YNFKEQ. This CDR3 spans 15 amino acids. The DNA of the CDR3 is TGTGCCAGCAGCCATTCCACGACAGGGAGCCAGCCCCAGCATTTT. Protein sequence: CASSHSTTGSQPQHF.

On this clone: This CDR3 is also generated by other DNA sequences in the sample. The rearrangement joins TRBV6-5 to TRBJ2-7; D is ambiguous. There are 13 residues in the CDR3. V dropped 0 bases and J dropped 1 base, with 4 bases sitting between them. Germline values: CDR1 MNHEY, CDR2 SVGAGI. DNA of the CDR3: TGTGCCAGCAGTTACTCGGGGTCCTACGAGCAGTACTTC. It encodes CASSYSGSYEQYF.

This clone was found a few times. The V and J genes are TRBV10-2 and TRBJ1-3; the D is unclear. This CDR3 comprises 10 residues. The ends were cut back, 4 bases at V and 8 bases at J, with 3 bases in the middle. Germline V gives CDR1 WSHSY, CDR2 SAAADI. CDR3 sequence reads: CASSADTIYF. The CDR3 nucleotides are TGCGCCAGCAGTGCTGACACCATATATTTT.

The chain is built from TRBV11-2 and TRBJ2-3; TRBD2 might be the D (6 bases). Germline CDR1 is SGHAT and CDR2 is FQNNGV. The CDR3 is 15 amino acids. Trimming took 5 bases from V and 4 from J, leaving 16 bases between them. In nucleotides, the CDR3 is TGTGCCAGCAGCGAGGGAATTAGCGGATCAGATACGCAGTATTTT. The encoded protein is CASSEGISGSDTQYF.

The V and J genes are TRBV5-6 and TRBJ2-7; 13 nucleotides agree with TRBD2. The V segment lost 5 bases and the J segment 1 base; nucleotides outside the gene matches: 3. The CDR3 totals 15 residues. The germline V gene has CDR1 SGHDT and CDR2 YYEEEE. CDR3 loop: CASSLGLAGSYEQYF. The CDR3 DNA reads as TGTGCCAGCAGTCTGGGACTAGCGGGGTCCTACGAGCAGTACTTC.

This CDR3 reads CASSYYGNEQFF. CDR3 in DNA: TGTGCCAGCAGTTACTACGGTAATGAGCAGTTCTTC. The chain recombines TRBV6-5 with TRBJ2-1; D unresolved. The CDR3 covers 12 residues. The V end lost 1 base, the J end lost 7 bases, and 5 bases lay between the germline ends. From germline, CDR1 is MNHEY and CDR2 SVGAGI.